One sample yielded the 7 T cell receptor beta chains listed below, sequenced in a study of control samples from healthy donors and cancer patients. Clones were sequenced by immunoSEQ multiplex PCR, and TCRdb holds only the in-frame ones, with some missing. The table shows about 55,000 clones, with 95% to 96% occurring only once. The specimen sequenced was blood. These receptors originate from a woman aged 18-29 years in good health.

The V gene is TRBV27, the J gene TRBJ2-7; a weak D match, TRBD1 (5 bases). The CDR3 has 14 residues. Germline assignment: CDR1 MNHEY and CDR2 SMNVEV (reference sequence). V was pared by 1 base and J by 3 bases, with 10 bases between. CDR3 DNA: TGTGCCAGCAGTTTATGGGGCAGAAACTACGAGCAGTACTTC. Protein product: CASSLWGRNYEQYF.

This clone came up once. This chain links TRBV5-6 with TRBJ1-5; no firm D call. Trimming stripped 3 bases from V and 3 bases from J, with 10 bases between. The CDR3 has 14 residues. Germline V gives CDR1 SGHDT, CDR2 YYEEEE. The CDR3 spells CASSSRANNQPQHF. The CDR3 DNA is TGTGCCAGCAGCTCCCGGGCCAACAATCAGCCCCAGCATTTT.

The chain is built from TRBV19 and TRBJ1-1, with D perhaps matching TRBD1 (6 bases). The CDR3 spans 11 residues. CDR1 is LNHDA and CDR2 is SQIVND in the germline V gene (reference sequence). Trimming took 6 bases from V and 6 from J, leaving 8 bases between them. CDR3 sequence: CASRTGSEAFF. Here the CDR3 DNA reads TGTGCCAGTAGGACAGGTTCTGAAGCTTTCTTT.

The rearrangement links TRBV6-5 to TRBJ2-5; D gene ambiguous. Germline V CDR1 and CDR2: MNHEY, SVGAGI. The CDR3 runs 11 residues. Trimming took off 6 bases at V and 13 bases at J, with 15 bases between the two ends. The CDR3 DNA follows: TGTGCCAGCAGCCACTATACCGAAAGGTACTTC. Protein: CASSHYTERYF.

V is TRBV19 and J is TRBJ1-3; D is perhaps TRBD1 (5 bases). CDR3 length equals 14 residues. In germline, CDR1 is LNHDA, CDR2 SQIVND (reference sequence). The V end was cut by 6 bases, the J end by 2 bases, with 11 bases between. The CDR3 protein is CASRPQGPGNTIYF. In nucleotides, the CDR3 is TGTGCCAGTAGACCTCAGGGACCTGGAAACACCATATATTTT.

The chain has TRBV6-2 or TRBV6-3 and TRBJ1-6; TRBD1 is a possible D gene (6 bases). This CDR3 is built from 18 residues. Germline CDR1 reads MNHEY; CDR2 reads SVGEGT. V dropped 2 bases and J dropped 0 bases, with 14 bases sitting between them. The CDR3 DNA follows: TGTGCCAGCAGTTACATGACGACAGGCGCCTCCTATAATTCACCCCTCCACTTT. Its translation is CASSYMTTGASYNSPLHF.

The chain joins TRBV2 to TRBJ2-7, with 9 positions matching TRBD1. Trimming cost V 4 bases and J 5 bases; bases outside gene matches: 15. Germline assignment: CDR1 SNHLY and CDR2 FYNNEI. This CDR3 spans 17 amino acids. CDR3 DNA: TGTGCCAGCAGTGGCGGGGGCCACGGGACAGGGTCCGACGAGCAGTACTTC. Translated, it gives CASSGGGHGTGSDEQYF.